Presented here are 24 T cell receptor beta chains from one specimen sequenced in a study of blood T cells in healthy people across ages. A J-beta primer mix and a sample-barcoded 5' primer were used in a second PCR of roughly 7 to 12 cycles. In TCRdb, the 5' RACE reads were re-called with MiXCR into one record per CDR3 protein. The sample holds about 1.4 million distinct CDR3 sequences, around 55% seen once. The sequenced material came from blood. The receptors shown here come from a man between 18 and 29 years old in good health.

The chain combines TRBV6-5 with TRBJ2-1; D is ambiguous. The tail of the sequence fits TRBJ2-7 better, so the J call may be wrong. The germline CDR1 and CDR2 sequences are MNHEY and SVGAGI. CDR3 length: 13 residues. This CDR3 is CASRKRPINEQYF. CDR3 nucleotides: TGTGCCAGCAGGAAAAGACCCATCAATGAGCAGTACTTC.

This clonotype was recorded a few times. The chain employs TRBV7-9 and TRBJ2-3, with TRBD1 matching 8 bases. This CDR3 has 15 residues. V trimming: 7 bases; J trimming: 4 bases; junction bases outside the gene matches: 10. The germline CDR1 and CDR2 sequences are SEHNR and FQNEAQ (reference sequence). CDR3 sequence: CASTQTGDLPDTQYF. The CDR3, as DNA: TGTGCCAGCACCCAGACAGGGGATTTGCCAGATACGCAGTATTTT. The full variable domain, with the rest looked up from reference TRBV7-9 and TRBJ2-3, is DTGVSQNPRHKITKRGQNVTFRCDPISEHNRLYWYRQTLGQGPEFLTYFQNEAQLEKSRLLSDRFSAERPKGSFSTLEIQRTEQGDSAMYLCASTQTGDLPDTQYFGPGTRLTVL.

The CDR3 region is CSPRIGLSQETQYF. CDR3 nucleotide sequence: TGCAGCCCACGGATTGGACTGTCGCAAGAGACCCAGTACTTC. The chain is built from TRBV20-1 and TRBJ2-5; D perhaps matches TRBD2 (5 bases). This CDR3 is built from 14 residues. Germline V CDR1 and CDR2: DFQATT, SNEGSKA (reference sequence).

The genes are TRBV10-3 and TRBJ1-4; TRBD1 aligns across 7 bases. The CDR3 covers 14 residues. V shed 10 bases and J 3 bases; nucleotides not matched to a gene: 8. Germline V lookup: CDR1 ENHRY, CDR2 SYGVKD. This chain's CDR3 is CATGDRGPNEKLFF. DNA for the CDR3: TGTGCCACTGGGGACAGAGGGCCTAATGAAAAACTGTTTTTT.

V usage is TRBV10-3 and J usage is TRBJ1-4; D is unresolved. Germline lookup yields CDR1 ENHRY and CDR2 SYGVKD. With 2 bases removed from V and 8 bases from J, the gap between germline ends came to 12 bases. The CDR3 consists of 14 residues. This CDR3 reads CAISESTTEEKLFF. The CDR3 bases are TGTGCCATCAGTGAGAGTACGACTGAGGAAAAACTGTTTTTT.

The rearrangement uses TRBV29-1 and TRBJ1-4; D might be TRBD1 (5 bases). The CDR3 consists of 13 residues. Germline values: CDR1 SQVTM, CDR2 ANQGSEA. The V end lost 5 bases, the J end lost 7 bases, and 14 bases lay between the germline ends. The CDR3 loop is CSVYRGEGEKLFF. For the CDR3, the DNA is TGCAGCGTTTACAGAGGGGAGGGTGAAAAACTGTTTTTT.

The chain carries TRBV7-9 and TRBJ2-5; the D gene is possibly TRBD2 (5 bases). Looked up from germline, CDR1 is SEHNR and CDR2 is FQNEAQ (reference sequence). The CDR3 totals 14 residues. The germline V and J ends were trimmed by 1 base and 11 bases, with 17 bases remaining between them. The CDR3 is CASSLGLAATGQYF. CDR3 in DNA: TGTGCCAGCAGCTTAGGGCTAGCTGCGACGGGGCAGTACTTC. The complete variable domain, with remaining parts taken from reference TRBV7-9 and TRBJ2-5, reads DTGVSQNPRHKITKRGQNVTFRCDPISEHNRLYWYRQTLGQGPEFLTYFQNEAQLEKSRLLSDRFSAERPKGSFSTLEIQRTEQGDSAMYLCASSLGLAATGQYFGPGTRLLVL.

This clonotype showed up just a few times. The chain uses TRBV6-5 and TRBJ2-5; maybe TRBD2 (6 bases). Germline CDR1 and CDR2: MNHEY and SVGAGI. Between the trimmed V and J ends, which lost 5 bases and 3 bases, there was a span of 13 bases. The CDR3 contains 14 residues. CDR3 DNA sequence: TGTGCCAGCAGTCCCAGACTAGTGAAAGAGACCCAGTACTTC. Amino acids: CASSPRLVKETQYF.

The chain has TRBV20-1 and TRBJ2-1; 11 bases map to TRBD2. This CDR3 has 15 amino acids. After removal of 0 bases from V and 9 bases from J, the junction contained 7 bases not matched to a gene. The germline gives CDR1 DFQATT, CDR2 SNEGSKA (reference sequence). This CDR3 is CSARDITSGSGEQFF. CDR3 DNA: TGCAGTGCTAGAGATATCACTAGCGGGAGCGGTGAGCAGTTCTTC.

The V call is TRBV29-1, the J call TRBJ1-2; D is uncertain. Germline CDR1 is SQVTM and CDR2 is ANQGSEA. The CDR3 contains 14 residues. V lost 5 bases to trimming and J lost 2 bases, with 15 bases between them. For the CDR3, the DNA is TGCAGCGTTAGTAATCCAGACAACAACTATGGCTACACCTTC. Residues: CSVSNPDNNYGYTF. The variable domain in full, with the rest retrieved from reference TRBV29-1 and TRBJ1-2, is SAVISQKPSRDICQRGTSLTIQCQVDSQVTMMFWYRQQPGQSLTLIATANQGSEATYESGFVIDKFPISRPNLTFSTLTVSNMSPEDSSIYLCSVSNPDNNYGYTFGSGTRLTVV.

The genes are TRBV20-1 and TRBJ2-2, with no clear D. Trimming cost V 2 bases and J 6 bases, with 7 bases left between them. The CDR3 loop spans 12 amino acids. Germline V CDR1 and CDR2: DFQATT, SNEGSKA (reference sequence). The CDR3 sequence is CSARIGPGELFF. In DNA form, the CDR3 reads TGCAGTGCTAGAATCGGTCCCGGGGAGCTGTTTTTT.

The J gene is TRBJ1-2, the V gene TRBV12-3 or TRBV12-4; TRBD1 is a possible D gene (5 bases). This CDR3 is 13 amino acids long. Trimming removed 2 bases from V and 7 bases from J, with 11 bases in between. CDR3 sequence reads: CASSLKAGIGYTF. The CDR3 DNA reads TGTGCCAGCAGTTTAAAGGCAGGGATTGGCTACACCTTC.

The sample holds a few counts of this clonotype. The chain combines TRBV29-1 with TRBJ2-6; no clear D gene. Germline CDR1 and CDR2: SQVTM and ANQGSEA. Trimming cost V 5 bases and J 0 bases, with 5 bases left between them. The CDR3 length is 13 residues. CDR3 bases: TGCAGCGTTCGGATCTCTGGGGCCAACGTCCTGACTTTC. The encoded protein is CSVRISGANVLTF.

This clonotype turned up a few times. The junction shows a germline mismatch at one end, possibly a read error. The rearrangement links TRBV14 to TRBJ2-5; D is unresolved. The CDR3 sequence is 12 residues long. The germline gives CDR1 SGHDN, CDR2 FVKESK. The CDR3 coding sequence is TGCGCCAGCAGCCAAGTAATGGAGACCCAGTACTTC. Protein: CASSQVMETQYF.

The V and J genes are TRBV6-6 and TRBJ1-5; D is unclear. V was trimmed by 4 bases and J by 5 bases, leaving 9 bases between them. Looked up from germline, CDR1 is MNHNY and CDR2 is SVGAGI (reference sequence). The CDR3 loop spans 13 amino acids. CDR3 DNA sequence: TGTGCCAGCAGTTTGACCGAATATCAGCCCCAGCATTTT. Protein sequence: CASSLTEYQPQHF.

The gene calls are TRBV4-3 and TRBJ2-3; 12 nucleotides line up with TRBD2. Germline-derived CDR1 and CDR2 are LGHNA and YSLEER. The V gene end was trimmed by 0 bases and the J gene end by 4 bases; junction bases not matched to a gene: 11. This CDR3 has 19 residues. CDR3 residues: CASSQDRLAGGRVADTQYF. In nucleotides, the CDR3 is TGCGCCAGCAGCCAAGATAGGCTAGCGGGGGGGCGGGTCGCAGATACGCAGTATTTT.

CDR3 DNA: TGTGCCAGCAGTTTCCTCGGGGCAGGGGGCATCTACGAGCAGTACTTC. This translates into CASSFLGAGGIYEQYF. This chain connects TRBV27 to TRBJ2-7, with 8 bases aligning to TRBD1. The CDR3 runs 16 residues. Germline lookup yields CDR1 MNHEY and CDR2 SMNVEV (reference sequence). Unmatched junction bases numbered 10, after V lost 3 bases and J lost 3 bases.

This clonotype was found once. The genes are TRBV7-9 and TRBJ2-7; D remains ambiguous. Germline-derived CDR1 and CDR2 are SEHNR and FQNEAQ (reference sequence). V was trimmed by 2 bases and J by 0 bases, leaving 17 bases between them. This CDR3 has 17 residues. The CDR3 bases are TGTGCCAGCAGCTTAATCCCCGCCAGCTCAAGCTCCTACGAGCAGTACTTC. This translates into CASSLIPASSSSYEQYF.

This clonotype has only one observation. This chain joins TRBV3-1 and TRBJ2-5; the D is unclear. The end of the DNA fits TRBJ2-7 better, so the J call may be wrong. The CDR3 contains 16 residues. CDR1 LGHDT and CDR2 YNNKEL come from the germline V gene (reference sequence). For the CDR3, the DNA is TGTGCCAGCAGCCAAGGGGCCACCCGAGTGTCATACGAGCAGTACTTC. Protein sequence: CASSQGATRVSYEQYF.

The V call is TRBV6-2 or TRBV6-3, the J call TRBJ2-3; D is possibly TRBD2 (5 bases). Trimming cost V 5 bases and J 5 bases, with 20 bases left between them. The germline V gene encodes CDR1 MNHEY and CDR2 SVGEGT. The CDR3 runs 16 residues. The CDR3 protein is CASSTLGLVRRDTQYF. CDR3 nucleotide sequence: TGTGCCAGCAGTACTCTAGGACTCGTCAGAAGAGATACGCAGTATTTT.

V and J are TRBV7-8 and TRBJ1-2; D gene unclear. Germline CDR1 reads SGHVS; CDR2 reads FQNEAQ. The CDR3 length is 15 residues. The V end was cut by 1 base, the J end by 0 bases, with 9 bases between. Written as DNA, the CDR3 is TGTGCCAGCAGCTTAGTTGCCCCTACTAACTATGGCTACACCTTC. It is translated as CASSLVAPTNYGYTF. Filled out from reference TRBV7-8 and TRBJ1-2, the complete variable domain reads GAGVSQSPRYKVAKRGQDVALRCDPISGHVSLFWYQQALGQGPEFLTYFQNEAQLDKSGLPSDRFFAERPEGSVSTLKIQRTQQEDSAVYLCASSLVAPTNYGYTFGSGTRLTVV.

As DNA, the CDR3 is TGCAGTGCGCCGGACAGGCGGTCCTCCTACAATGAGCAGTTCTTC. Its translation: CSAPDRRSSYNEQFF. This chain uses TRBV20-1 with TRBJ2-1; TRBD1 agrees at 7 bases. Germline V gives CDR1 DFQATT, CDR2 SNEGSKA (reference sequence). Germline trimming cut 6 bases from V and 0 bases from J; bases unmatched to any gene: 8. This CDR3 is built from 15 residues.

Only a few counts were recorded for this clonotype. This rearrangement joins TRBV28 to TRBJ2-1, with TRBD2 as a possible D gene (6 bases). The CDR3 consists of 12 residues. V was cut by 4 bases and J by 10 bases, with 11 bases left in between. Germline loops: CDR1 MDHEN, CDR2 SYDVKM. The CDR3 nucleotides are TGTGCCAGCAGTTCACGGGGGAGGGAGCAGTTCTTC. Translation gives CASSSRGREQFF.

This clonotype came up a few times. V is TRBV4-1 and J is TRBJ2-7; D perhaps matches TRBD1 (5 bases). Looked up from germline, CDR1 is MGHRA and CDR2 is YSYEKL. The CDR3 is made up of 14 amino acids. V lost 2 bases, J lost 4 bases, and 12 bases lay in between. The CDR3 spells CASSQNQGWYEQYF. CDR3 DNA: TGCGCCAGCAGCCAAAATCAGGGTTGGTACGAGCAGTACTTC.